This T cell receptor (beta chain) originates from a study of molecular identifiers for immune sequencing clone quantification. Study-level findings and limits: Detection of one spiked Jurkat cell's TCR RNA reportedly worked in 900,000 to 1,000,000 naive cells. More than 97% of effector molecules, versus under 1% of naive-cell molecules, belonged to clones above 20 RNA copies.

The CDR3 spans 16 residues. In germline, CDR1 is WSHSY, CDR2 SAAADI. Sorting isolated naive CD8 T cells as CD8+CD4-CCR7+CD45RA+ events. Concerning this clonotype itself: Antigen: not known. The germline gene is not matched at one end of the junction; a read error may be the cause.

A single record per CDR3 protein comes from TCRdb applying MiXCR to the PCR reads. The sample holds some 40,000 distinct CDR3 sequences; roughly 18% are singletons and the top ten take roughly 7%. The sample comprised naive CD8+ T cells from blood, with Jurkat cell RNA spiked in. Subset denoted: FACS-sorted CD8+CD4-CCR7+CD45RA+ naive T cells. The receptor's source is a human donor in good health. Some libraries in this study had Jurkat cell RNA spiked in. The V call is TRBV10-2, the J call TRBJ1-5; a possible D gene is TRBD1 (5 bases). The CDR3 loop is CASSEDLGRGNRPQHF. CDR3 in DNA: TGTGCCAGCAGTGAGGACTTGGGACGGGGCAATCGGCCCCAGCATTTT.